This TCR beta chain was observed in a study of CD8 T cells in ankylosing spondylitis. Study observations and caveats: Reactive arthritis synovial fluid and blood previously showed some of these motif variants. Significantly higher representation of disease-linked clones was reported for matched ankylosing spondylitis synovial fluid.

The CDR3 is 14 residues long. The V and J ends lost 1 base and 6 bases respectively, with 10 bases between them. Germline V CDR1 and CDR2: LGHNA, YNFKEQ. From the 5' RACE reads, TCRdb called clonotypes with MiXCR, one entry per CDR3 protein. This table holds 210,000 or so distinct CDR3 sequences, around 24% found once. This clonotype turned up a few times. Its antigen is undetermined. The TCR was taken from a male donor with ankylosing spondylitis or in good health (not recorded which). J is TRBJ2-1 and V is TRBV4-2; D is ambiguous. Sequencing was done on a sample of blood, either unsorted or a sorted T cell fraction (not recorded which). The CDR3 region is CASSQGVVSNEQFF. CDR3 DNA sequence: TGTGCCAGCAGCCAAGGGGTTGTGTCCAATGAGCAGTTCTTC.